This TCR beta chain appears in the sequencing data of a study of blood T cell repertoires in COVID-19 (dated by TCRdb to 2018 to 2021). Context from the whole study: Samples covering the acute and convalescent phases of COVID-19 were provided by collaborators in the United States, Italy and Spain. Where HLA class I and class II types were available, the types were taken from metadata supplied by the sample provider, not from assay-based typing. The material from the prospective study consisted of cDNA or gDNA derived from T cells, B-cell-depleted T cells, or PBMCs. The repertoires were released in a freely available public database intended as a resource for research on the immune response to SARS-CoV-2. Subjects who had been exposed to COVID-19, were actively infected with it, or had recovered from it provided the deeply sampled blood TCRbeta repertoires that made up the dataset. The samples were drawn from the first 160 participants of the ongoing ImmuneRACE study and from 1,254 subjects provided by 6 global collaborators. Sample metadata almost always included a de-identified subject ID, COVID-19 status, age in years and sex. Here is what the overall study found, with its caveats: How much clinical and demographic metadata was included differed by source and by participant, and the metadata was provided uncurated.

About this clone: The antigen it binds to is not known. Qualities for individual bases were not recorded, and no much larger clone is one base off.

The CDR3 spans 14 residues, from the cysteine through the phenylalanine. Solely the CDR3 DNA is kept, with 42 bases framed from the first base. V is pared back by 5 bases and J by 1 base, with 10 bases lying between the germline termini. From a lookup of the germline V gene (reference sequence), CDR1 and CDR2 are LNHDA and SQIVND. The immunoSEQ Assay, a bias-controlled multiplex PCR, was used to amplify TCRbeta CDR3 regions from genomic DNA. Concerning the study's data processing: The number of nucleated cells in each sample was estimated by amplification of reference gene primers within the assay. To quantify the absolute abundance of each unique TCRbeta CDR3 rearrangement, sequence reads were collapsed and filtered. For each sample, productive Simpson clonality was calculated as the square root of Simpson's diversity index over productive rearrangements. TCRdb provides this immuneACCESS table in a form limited to in-frame rearrangements. Some clones are lacking; in checked studies, under half of them reflect an unresolved V gene, and why the rest are absent is not known. The V and J calls and clone size come from that table; D and trimming were worked out from the DNA. Here the sample has roughly 190,000 clones; roughly 88% occur a single time. Together, the top ten hold 5.5% to 7% of the sample.

Samples from volunteer blood donors who had recovered from COVID-19 were contributed by a second Seattle source. Each collaborating institution followed its own protocols to collect whole blood in K2EDTA tubes. Collaborator samples were shipped for TCRbeta analysis as frozen whole blood, isolated PBMCs, or DNA extracted from either sample type. Sequencing input: peripheral blood. The sequence came from a middle-aged woman who had recovered from COVID-19. The chain links TRBV19 with TRBJ2-3; a tentative D match to TRBD2 spans 6 bases. Read as DNA, the sequence is TGTGCCAGTAGTCCCCGACTAGGCACAGATACGCAGTATTTT. Translated, it gives CASSPRLGTDTQYF.